By frequency in the sample, the clone carrying this T cell receptor beta chain is medium-sized. This record belongs to a study of blood T cell repertoires in COVID-19. For the study at large: COVID-19 samples, acute and convalescent, were from the United States, Italy and Spain. Sample material is recorded as cDNA or gDNA derived from T cells, B-cell-depleted T cells, or PBMCs.

How the authors handled the data: The authors estimated nucleated cell counts from reference gene primer amplification. Method: immunoSEQ multiplex PCR; TCRdb's copy keeps in-frame clones and lacks some. V, J and clone size are taken as reported in that table, and D and trimming were inferred from the DNA itself. The sample carries about 210,000 clones, around 88% recorded once. V gave up 4 bases and J gave up 7 bases, with 17 bases separating them. Germline CDR1 reads LGHDT; CDR2 reads YNNKEL (reference sequence). The CDR3 runs 15 residues. The sample taken for sequencing was peripheral blood. J is TRBJ1-5 and V is TRBV3-1 (or the pseudogene TRBV3-2), with D possibly matching TRBD1 (6 bases). The TCR sequence derives from a man aged 50 to 59 with active or convalescent COVID-19. The CDR3 sequence is CASSPKRGGPQPQHF. The DNA for the CDR3 is TGTGCCAGCAGCCCCAAAAGAGGGGGTCCCCAGCCCCAGCATTTT.